This T cell receptor (beta chain) was retrieved from a study of T cell repertoires in cytomegalovirus infection. Study background: Signatures in public TCR beta sequences pointed to both CMV infection and matching HLA type. Whole-study findings and limits: HLA-C-restricted CMV clonotypes gave the most frequent clonotype in two of eight donors.

Looked up from germline, CDR1 is SGDLS and CDR2 is YYNGEE. Trimming took off 1 base at V and 6 bases at J, with 8 bases between the two ends. The CDR3 spans 12 residues. In regard to this clonotype: No antigen is known for it.

MiXCR, run by TCRdb on the reads, gives a single entry per CDR3 protein. Of about 460,000 distinct CDR3 sequences listed, roughly 10% were seen once; the top ten hold roughly a tenth. What was sequenced was PBMCs. The chain recombines TRBV9 with TRBJ2-7; D is uncertain. The sequence derives from a human donor in good health (CMV status not recorded). Some clones in this sample may be carry-over from other donors' samples. The chain's CDR3 is CASSVTLREQYF. DNA of the CDR3: TGTGCCAGCAGCGTAACCCTGCGCGAGCAGTACTTC.